Listed here is a single T cell receptor beta chain. As yet, its antigen is unknown. The sample originates from a study of T cell responses to AZD1222 COVID-19 vaccine. Study-wide points: Donors were chiefly white British, with a greater number of females, and clonal diversity was perhaps underestimated.

This CDR3 is 16 amino acids long. Germline V gene sequence: CDR1 SGHTA, CDR2 FQGTGA. V was cut by 3 bases and J by 2 bases, with 11 bases left in between. The table came from immunoSEQ multiplex PCR; TCRdb's copy has only in-frame clones and leaves some out. The sample consists of around 50,000 clones, approximately 83% of them appearing once. Sequenced material: peripheral blood, taken 28 days after the second AZD1222 dose. This receptor was identified in an adult who received the AZD1222 COVID-19 vaccine. This chain uses TRBV7-3 with TRBJ2-6; D is unclear. CDR3 region: CASSFDKAPGANVLTF. Written as DNA, the CDR3 is TGTGCCAGCAGCTTCGACAAGGCTCCTGGGGCCAACGTCCTGACTTTC.